Sequencing of this T cell receptor beta chain was carried out in a study of graft-versus-host responses after intestinal transplantation. Whole-study context: In this cohort, recipients had multivisceral, liver-intestinal, or isolated intestinal transplants. All recipients got anti-thymocyte globulin induction, then tacrolimus and steroids for roughly three years. Study outcomes and limitations: The recipient marrow held GvH clones, and some of them showed up first in ileum or blood.

A word on this clone: Its antigen is unknown.

Here immunoSEQ multiplex PCR was the method, and the copy in TCRdb shows in-frame clones only, minus some. The table shows roughly 120,000 clones, with approximately 95% occurring only once. CDR3 length: 13 amino acids. V gave up 6 bases and J gave up 6 bases, with 14 bases separating them. The germline V gene has CDR1 LNHDA and CDR2 SQIVND (reference sequence). This rearrangement joins TRBV19 to TRBJ1-2; possibly TRBD1 for D (5 bases). This clonotype was obtained from a human donor who received an intestinal transplant. The sample in question was unstimulated CD8+ T cells sorted from spleen or lymph node cells, obtained before intestinal transplant. The CDR3 protein is CASSRGDGDGYTF. CDR3 nucleotide sequence: TGTGCCAGTAGCAGAGGGGACGGGGATGGCTACACCTTC.